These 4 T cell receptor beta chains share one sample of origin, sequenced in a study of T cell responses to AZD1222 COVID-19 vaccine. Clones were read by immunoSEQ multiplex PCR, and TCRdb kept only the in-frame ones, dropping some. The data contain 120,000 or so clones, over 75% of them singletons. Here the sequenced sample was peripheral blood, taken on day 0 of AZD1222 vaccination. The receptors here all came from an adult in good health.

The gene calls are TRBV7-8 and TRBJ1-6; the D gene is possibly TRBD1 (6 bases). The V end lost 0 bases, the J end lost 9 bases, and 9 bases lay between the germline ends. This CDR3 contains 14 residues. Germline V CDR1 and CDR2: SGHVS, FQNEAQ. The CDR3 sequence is CASSLARGRSPLHF. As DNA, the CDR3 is TGTGCCAGCAGCTTAGCGCGGGGGCGTTCACCCCTCCACTTT. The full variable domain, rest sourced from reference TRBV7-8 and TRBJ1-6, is GAGVSQSPRYKVAKRGQDVALRCDPISGHVSLFWYQQALGQGPEFLTYFQNEAQLDKSGLPSDRFFAERPEGSVSTLKIQRTQQEDSAVYLCASSLARGRSPLHFGNGTRLTVT.

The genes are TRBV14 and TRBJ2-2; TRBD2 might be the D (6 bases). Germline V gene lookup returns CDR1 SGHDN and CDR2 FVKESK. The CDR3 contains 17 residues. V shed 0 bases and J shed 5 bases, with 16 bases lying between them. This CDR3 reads CASSQEQWGAGTGELFF. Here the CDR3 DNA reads TGTGCCAGCAGCCAAGAGCAGTGGGGTGCGGGGACCGGGGAGCTGTTTTTT.

The CDR3 loop reads CASTGGRPVTDTQYF. CDR3 DNA sequence: TGTGCCAGTACGGGCGGGAGACCCGTCACAGATACGCAGTATTTT. The chain has TRBV19 and TRBJ2-3, with 7 positions matching TRBD2. Germline assignment: CDR1 LNHDA and CDR2 SQIVND (reference sequence). The CDR3 length is 15 residues. Germline trimming cut 7 bases from V and 2 bases from J; bases unmatched to any gene: 9.

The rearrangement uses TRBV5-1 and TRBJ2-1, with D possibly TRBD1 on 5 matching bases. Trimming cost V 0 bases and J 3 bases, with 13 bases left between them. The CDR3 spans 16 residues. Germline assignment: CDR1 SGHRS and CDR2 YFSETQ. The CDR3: CASSLAGQGSYNEQFF. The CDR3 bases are TGCGCCAGCAGCTTGGCCGGGCAGGGAAGCTACAATGAGCAGTTCTTC.